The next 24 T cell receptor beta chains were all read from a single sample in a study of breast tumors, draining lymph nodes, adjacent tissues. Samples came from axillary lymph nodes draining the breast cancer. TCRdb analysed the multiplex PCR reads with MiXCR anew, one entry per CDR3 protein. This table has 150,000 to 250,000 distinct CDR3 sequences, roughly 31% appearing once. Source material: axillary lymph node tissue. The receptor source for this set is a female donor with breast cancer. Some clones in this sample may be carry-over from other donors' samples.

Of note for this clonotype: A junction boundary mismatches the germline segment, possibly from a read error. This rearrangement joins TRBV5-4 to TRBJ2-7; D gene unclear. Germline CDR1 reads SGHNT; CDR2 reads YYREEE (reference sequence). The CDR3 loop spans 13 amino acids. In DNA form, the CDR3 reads TGTGCCAGCAGCTTGAACAGATCCTGCGAGCAGTACTTC. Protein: CASSLNRSCEQYF.

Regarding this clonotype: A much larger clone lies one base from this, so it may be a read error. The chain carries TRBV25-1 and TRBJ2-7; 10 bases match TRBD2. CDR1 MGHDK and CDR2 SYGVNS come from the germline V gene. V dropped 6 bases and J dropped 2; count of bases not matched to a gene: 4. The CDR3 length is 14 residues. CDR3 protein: CASSPGLATYEQYF. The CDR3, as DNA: TGTGCCAGCAGCCCGGGACTAGCGACCTACGAGCAGTACTTC.

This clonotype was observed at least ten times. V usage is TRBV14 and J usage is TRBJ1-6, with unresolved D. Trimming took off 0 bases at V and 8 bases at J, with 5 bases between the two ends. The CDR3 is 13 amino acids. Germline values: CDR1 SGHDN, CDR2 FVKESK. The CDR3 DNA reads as TGTGCCAGCAGCCAAGATCGGGATTCACCCCTCCACTTT. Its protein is CASSQDRDSPLHF.

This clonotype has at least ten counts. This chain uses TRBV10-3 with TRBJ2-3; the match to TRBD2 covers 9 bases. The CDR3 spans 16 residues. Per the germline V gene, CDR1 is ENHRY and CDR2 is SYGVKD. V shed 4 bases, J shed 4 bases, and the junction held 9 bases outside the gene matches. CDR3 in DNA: TGTGCCATCAGTGGGGGTCGGCGGGGGGGACCAGATACGCAGTATTTT. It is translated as CAISGGRRGGPDTQYF.

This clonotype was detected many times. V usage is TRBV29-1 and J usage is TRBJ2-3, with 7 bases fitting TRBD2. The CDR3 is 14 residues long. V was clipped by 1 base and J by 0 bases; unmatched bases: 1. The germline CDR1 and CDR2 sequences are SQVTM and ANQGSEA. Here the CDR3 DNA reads TGCAGCGTTGAAGGAGCGGGGAGCACAGATACGCAGTATTTT. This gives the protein CSVEGAGSTDTQYF.

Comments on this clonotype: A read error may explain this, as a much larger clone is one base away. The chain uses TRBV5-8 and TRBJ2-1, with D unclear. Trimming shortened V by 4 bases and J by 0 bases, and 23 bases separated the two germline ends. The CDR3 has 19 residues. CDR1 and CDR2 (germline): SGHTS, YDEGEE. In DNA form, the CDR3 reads TGTGCCAGCAGCCACCAAAGGGCGAATTGGCGAATCTCCTACAATGAGCAGTTCTTC. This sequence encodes CASSHQRANWRISYNEQFF.

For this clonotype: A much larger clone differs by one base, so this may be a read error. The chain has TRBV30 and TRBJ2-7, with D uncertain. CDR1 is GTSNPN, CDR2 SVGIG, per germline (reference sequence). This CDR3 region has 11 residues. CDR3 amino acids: CARSGLYEQYF. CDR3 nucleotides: TGTGCCCGGAGTGGGTTGTACGAGCAGTACTTC.

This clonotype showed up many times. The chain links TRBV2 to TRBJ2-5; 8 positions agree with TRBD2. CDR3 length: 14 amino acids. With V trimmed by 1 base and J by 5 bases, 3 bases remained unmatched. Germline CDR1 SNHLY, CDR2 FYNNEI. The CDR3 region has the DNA TGTGCCAGCAGTGAAGACCGGGGGGGGGAGACCCAGTACTTC. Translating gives CASSEDRGGETQYF.

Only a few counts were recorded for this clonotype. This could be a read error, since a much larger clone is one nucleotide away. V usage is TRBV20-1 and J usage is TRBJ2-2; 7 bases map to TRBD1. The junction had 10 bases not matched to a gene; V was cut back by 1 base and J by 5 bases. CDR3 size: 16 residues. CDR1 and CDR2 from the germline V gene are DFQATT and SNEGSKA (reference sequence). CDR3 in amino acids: CSARAADRAATGELFF. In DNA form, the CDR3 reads TGCAGTGCTAGAGCCGCAGACAGGGCCGCGACCGGGGAGCTGTTTTTT.

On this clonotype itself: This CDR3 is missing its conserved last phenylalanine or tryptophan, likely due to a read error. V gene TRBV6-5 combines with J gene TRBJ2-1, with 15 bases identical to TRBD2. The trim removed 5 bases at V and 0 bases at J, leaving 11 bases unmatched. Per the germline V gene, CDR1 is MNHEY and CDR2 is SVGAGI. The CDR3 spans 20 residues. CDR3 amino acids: CASSPRGLAGGSSSYNEQFL. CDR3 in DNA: TGTGCCAGCAGTCCACGGGGACTAGCGGGGGGCTCCAGCTCCTACAATGAGCAGTTCCTC.

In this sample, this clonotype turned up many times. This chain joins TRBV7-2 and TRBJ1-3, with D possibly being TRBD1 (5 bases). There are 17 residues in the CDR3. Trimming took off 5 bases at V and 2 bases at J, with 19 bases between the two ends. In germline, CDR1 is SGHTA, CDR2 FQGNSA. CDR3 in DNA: TGTGCCAGCAGCCCCAAGGCGGGGGGATCGCCTGGAAACACCATATATTTT. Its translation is CASSPKAGGSPGNTIYF.

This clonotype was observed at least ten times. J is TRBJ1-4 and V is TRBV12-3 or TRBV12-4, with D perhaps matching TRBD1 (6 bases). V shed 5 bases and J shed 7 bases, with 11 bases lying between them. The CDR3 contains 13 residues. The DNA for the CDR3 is TGTGCCAGCAGTACCCGAGGGGGTGAAAAACTGTTTTTT. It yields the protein CASSTRGGEKLFF.

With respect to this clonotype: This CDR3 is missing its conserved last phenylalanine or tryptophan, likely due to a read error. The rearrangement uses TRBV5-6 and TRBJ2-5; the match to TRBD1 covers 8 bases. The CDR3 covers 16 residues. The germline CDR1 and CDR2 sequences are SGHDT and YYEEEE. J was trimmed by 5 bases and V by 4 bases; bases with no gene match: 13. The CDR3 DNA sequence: TGTGCCAGCAGCCACCCACCGACAGGGGCTCAGGAGACCCAGTACCTC. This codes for CASSHPPTGAQETQYL.

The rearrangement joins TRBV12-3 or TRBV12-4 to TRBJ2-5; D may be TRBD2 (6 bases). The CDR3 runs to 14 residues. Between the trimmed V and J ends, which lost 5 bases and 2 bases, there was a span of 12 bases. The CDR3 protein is CASSPTRGQETQYF. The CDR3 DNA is TGTGCCAGCAGTCCAACCCGGGGGCAAGAGACCCAGTACTTC.

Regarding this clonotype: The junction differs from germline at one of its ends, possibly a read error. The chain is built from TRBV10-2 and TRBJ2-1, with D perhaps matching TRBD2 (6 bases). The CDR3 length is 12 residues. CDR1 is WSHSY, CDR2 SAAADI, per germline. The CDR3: CASSRLVNEQSF. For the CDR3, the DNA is TGCGCCAGCAGTCGACTAGTCAATGAGCAGTCCTTT.

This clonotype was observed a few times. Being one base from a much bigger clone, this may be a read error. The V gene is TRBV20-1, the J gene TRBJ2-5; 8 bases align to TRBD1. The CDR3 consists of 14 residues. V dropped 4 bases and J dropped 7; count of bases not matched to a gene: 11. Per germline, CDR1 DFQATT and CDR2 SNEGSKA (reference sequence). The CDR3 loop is CSANQPGGEATQYF. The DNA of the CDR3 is TGCAGTGCTAATCAACCAGGGGGCGAAGCGACCCAGTACTTC.

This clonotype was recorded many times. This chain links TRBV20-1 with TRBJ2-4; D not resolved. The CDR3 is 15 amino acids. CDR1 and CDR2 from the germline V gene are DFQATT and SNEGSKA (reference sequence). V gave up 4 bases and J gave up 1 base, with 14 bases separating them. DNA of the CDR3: TGCAGTGCTACCCACCCAGCCGCGGCCAAAAACATTCAGTACTTC. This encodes CSATHPAAAKNIQYF.

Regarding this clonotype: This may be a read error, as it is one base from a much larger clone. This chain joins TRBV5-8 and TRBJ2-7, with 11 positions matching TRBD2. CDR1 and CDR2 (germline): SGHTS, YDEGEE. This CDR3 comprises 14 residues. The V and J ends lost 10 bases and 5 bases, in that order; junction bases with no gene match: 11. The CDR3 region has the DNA TGTGCCGGCACCAATCTAGCGGGAGGTAACGAGCAGTACTTC. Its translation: CAGTNLAGGNEQYF.

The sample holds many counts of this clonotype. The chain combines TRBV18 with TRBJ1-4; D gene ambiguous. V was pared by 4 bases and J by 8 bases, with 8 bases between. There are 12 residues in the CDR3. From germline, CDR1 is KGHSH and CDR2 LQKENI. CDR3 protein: CASSQLGEKLFF. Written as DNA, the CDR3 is TGTGCCAGCTCACAACTAGGGGAAAAACTGTTTTTT.

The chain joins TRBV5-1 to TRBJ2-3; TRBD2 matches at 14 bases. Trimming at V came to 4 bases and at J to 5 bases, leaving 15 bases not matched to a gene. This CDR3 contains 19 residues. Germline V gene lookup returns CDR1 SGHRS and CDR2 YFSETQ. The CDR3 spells CASSTRLAGGTGYGDTQYF. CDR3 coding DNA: TGCGCCAGCAGCACACGACTAGCGGGGGGGACAGGGTACGGAGATACGCAGTATTTT.

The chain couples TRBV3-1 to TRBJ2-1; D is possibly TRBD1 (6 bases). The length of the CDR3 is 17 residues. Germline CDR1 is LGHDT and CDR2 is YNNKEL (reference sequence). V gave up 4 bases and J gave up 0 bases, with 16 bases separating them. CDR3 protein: CASSLSGTFHSYNEQFF. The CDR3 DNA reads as TGTGCCAGCAGCCTCTCGGGGACATTTCACTCCTACAATGAGCAGTTCTTC.

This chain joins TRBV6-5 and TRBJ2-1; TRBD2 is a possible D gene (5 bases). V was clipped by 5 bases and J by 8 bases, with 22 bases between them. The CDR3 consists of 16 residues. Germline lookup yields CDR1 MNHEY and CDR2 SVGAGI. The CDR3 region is CASSHPSLGGLDEQFF. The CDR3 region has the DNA TGTGCCAGCAGTCACCCTAGTCTTGGTGGACTCGATGAGCAGTTCTTC.

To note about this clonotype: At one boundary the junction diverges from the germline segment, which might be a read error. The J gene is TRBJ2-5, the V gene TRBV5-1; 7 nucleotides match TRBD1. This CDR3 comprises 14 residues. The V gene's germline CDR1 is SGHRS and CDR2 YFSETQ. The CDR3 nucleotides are TGCGCCAGCAGCTGGGACAGAAATCAAGACACCCAGTACTTC. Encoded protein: CASSWDRNQDTQYF.

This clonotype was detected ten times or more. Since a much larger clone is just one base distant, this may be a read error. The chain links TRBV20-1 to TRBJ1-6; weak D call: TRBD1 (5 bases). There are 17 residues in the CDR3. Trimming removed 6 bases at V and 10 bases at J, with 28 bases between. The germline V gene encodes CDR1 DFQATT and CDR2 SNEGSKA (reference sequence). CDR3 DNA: TGCAGTGCGACCCGACTCGTAAGTGGGGCAATTTGGTCACCCCTCCACTTT. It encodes CSATRLVSGAIWSPLHF.